Shown below are 30 T cell receptor beta chains from a single sample sequenced in a study of blood T cell repertoires in COVID-19. The repertoire was sequenced with immunoSEQ multiplex PCR; TCRdb's copy has only in-frame clones and lacks some. Among over 150,000 clones, approximately 94% were seen once, and the ten largest hold around 0.8%. Input material: peripheral blood. The receptor set was obtained from a man aged 25 to 40 with COVID-19, enrolled during active disease.

The J gene is TRBJ1-4, the V gene TRBV11-2; D may be TRBD1 (6 bases). The CDR3 runs 18 residues. In germline, CDR1 is SGHAT, CDR2 FQNNGV. V dropped 1 base and J dropped 4 bases, with 19 bases sitting between them. CDR3 sequence reads: CASSLVGGRFNINEKLFF. The CDR3 region has the DNA TGTGCCAGCAGCTTAGTCGGGGGGCGATTCAATATTAATGAAAAACTGTTTTTT.

The chain employs TRBV19 and TRBJ1-2, with a possible D match to TRBD1 (6 bases). This CDR3 is built from 15 residues. Germline V lookup: CDR1 LNHDA, CDR2 SQIVND (reference sequence). Trimming removed 0 bases from V and 4 bases from J, with 12 bases in between. Here the CDR3 reads CASSIDRWTVYGYTF. DNA of the CDR3: TGTGCCAGTAGTATAGATCGGTGGACAGTCTATGGCTACACCTTC.

The chain is built from TRBV27 and TRBJ1-5; a weak D match, TRBD1 (6 bases). Between the trimmed V and J ends, which lost 6 bases and 4 bases, there was a span of 13 bases. The CDR3 covers 14 residues. CDR1 and CDR2 from the germline V gene are MNHEY and SMNVEV (reference sequence). The chain's CDR3 is CASRATGSNQPQHF. The CDR3 DNA sequence: TGTGCCAGCAGAGCCACAGGGTCGAATCAGCCCCAGCATTTT.

The V call is TRBV2, the J call TRBJ1-6; 9 bases are shared with TRBD1. CDR1 and CDR2 (germline): SNHLY, FYNNEI. V shed 3 bases, J shed 8 bases, and the junction held 5 bases outside the gene matches. The CDR3 runs to 15 residues. CDR3 DNA sequence: TGTGCCAGCAGTGATTTGGGGACAGGGCATTCACCCCTCCACTTT. It yields the protein CASSDLGTGHSPLHF.

This clone was recorded only once. CDR3 bases: TGTGCCAGCAGCCCAGCGGGGCAGGGCGGCCTAGGCTACACCTTC. It specifies CASSPAGQGGLGYTF. The gene calls are TRBV5-5 and TRBJ1-2; tentatively, D is TRBD1 (5 bases). Trimming left V 4 bases short and J 8 bases short, with 21 bases between. The CDR3 extends over 15 amino acids. Per germline, CDR1 SGHKS and CDR2 YYEKEE (reference sequence).

The V gene is TRBV3-1 (or the pseudogene TRBV3-2), the J gene TRBJ2-5; a possible D gene is TRBD2 (5 bases). CDR1 and CDR2 from the germline V gene are LGHDT and YNNKEL (reference sequence). The CDR3 contains 14 residues. Trimming stripped 0 bases from V and 7 bases from J, with 12 bases between. CDR3 nucleotides: TGTGCCAGCAGCCAAGATGCTAGCTGGGGGACCCAGTACTTC. This gives the protein CASSQDASWGTQYF.

The chain carries TRBV29-1 and TRBJ2-3, with 15 bases lining up with TRBD2. CDR1 is SQVTM, CDR2 ANQGSEA, per germline. The CDR3 has 15 amino acids. Trimming took 8 bases from V and 2 from J; bases not matched to a gene: 5. The CDR3 region is CSTGTSGGPTDTQYF. The CDR3 DNA follows: TGCAGCACGGGGACTAGCGGGGGGCCCACAGATACGCAGTATTTT.

The V gene is TRBV9, the J gene TRBJ2-7; D may be TRBD1 (5 bases). Germline CDR1 and CDR2: SGDLS and YYNGEE. V was clipped by 0 bases and J by 6 bases, with 10 bases between them. The CDR3 totals 13 residues. CDR3 nucleotides: TGTGCCAGCAGCGTAGTAGGGGCAGGCGAGCAGTACTTC. Encoded protein: CASSVVGAGEQYF.

The gene calls are TRBV4-2 and TRBJ1-1, with unresolved D. The CDR3 totals 15 residues. The V end lost 1 base, the J end lost 0 bases, and 9 bases lay between the germline ends. Germline CDR1 and CDR2: LGHNA and YNFKEQ. The CDR3 DNA is TGTGCCAGCAGCCAAGTTACGGGAATGAACACTGAAGCTTTCTTT. It yields the protein CASSQVTGMNTEAFF.

The chain employs TRBV21-1 and TRBJ1-5; TRBD1 was called by the table and not checked on the DNA. TRBV21-1 is labeled a pseudogene. This CDR3 is 14 amino acids long. Here the CDR3 DNA reads TGTGCCGGGGACAGGGGCGCAAGCAATCAGCCCCAGCATTTT. This translates into CAGDRGASNQPQHF.

The rearrangement joins TRBV5-1 to TRBJ1-6; D ambiguous. Trimming took 3 bases from V and 6 from J, leaving 7 bases between them. Germline values: CDR1 SGHRS, CDR2 YFSETQ. The CDR3 is 13 amino acids. CDR3 coding DNA: TGCGCCAGCAGCTCATCGGGTAATTCACCCCTCCACTTT. This gives the protein CASSSSGNSPLHF.

This clone was found once. This chain uses TRBV7-6 with TRBJ2-1; weak D call: TRBD2 (7 bases). Per germline, CDR1 SGHVS and CDR2 FNYEAQ. The germline V and J ends were trimmed by 5 bases and 5 bases, with 19 bases remaining between them. CDR3 size: 16 residues. In DNA, the CDR3 is TGTGCCAGCAGCCAGACTCCGGGGGGCGTCAACAATGAGCAGTTCTTC. Protein: CASSQTPGGVNNEQFF.

This clone was observed a single time. The V call is TRBV5-4, the J call TRBJ2-5, with D perhaps TRBD2 (6 bases). Trimming shortened V by 4 bases and J by 0 bases, and 10 bases separated the two germline ends. The germline V gene has CDR1 SGHNT and CDR2 YYREEE (reference sequence). This CDR3 has 14 residues. DNA for the CDR3: TGTGCCAGCAGCCCCGGGAGTTACCAAGAGACCCAGTACTTC. Protein product: CASSPGSYQETQYF. The full variable domain, with the rest looked up from reference TRBV5-4 and TRBJ2-5, is ETGVTQSPTHLIKTRGQQVTLRCSSQSGHNTVSWYQQALGQGPQFIFQYYREEENGRGNFPPRFSGLQFPNYSSELNVNALELDDSALYLCASSPGSYQETQYFGPGTRLLVL.

The V and J genes are TRBV5-1 and TRBJ2-5, with a tentative D call TRBD2 (6 bases). V lost 2 bases, J lost 5 bases, and 10 bases lay in between. This CDR3 has 13 amino acids. CDR1 is SGHRS and CDR2 is YFSETQ in the germline V gene. The chain's CDR3 is CASSFPGRETQYF. The CDR3 DNA reads TGCGCCAGCAGCTTCCCGGGGAGGGAGACCCAGTACTTC.

This chain links TRBV9 with TRBJ1-3, with D unresolved. Trimming pared 3 bases from V and 0 bases from J, leaving 7 bases between. The germline V gene has CDR1 SGDLS and CDR2 YYNGEE. The CDR3 loop spans 14 amino acids. The CDR3 nucleotides read TGTGCCAGCAGCGCCCTCGGCTCTGGAAACACCATATATTTT. The encoded protein is CASSALGSGNTIYF.

This clone was observed once. The chain joins TRBV24-1 to TRBJ2-3; weak D call: TRBD2 (5 bases). V dropped 5 bases and J dropped 3 bases, with 14 bases sitting between them. CDR3 size: 15 residues. Per germline, CDR1 KGHDR and CDR2 SFDVKD. This chain's CDR3 is CATSAAGFGTDTQYF. DNA of the CDR3: TGTGCCACCAGTGCCGCGGGCTTTGGGACAGATACGCAGTATTTT.

V usage is TRBV6-5 and J usage is TRBJ2-7, with 8 bases that match TRBD1. J gave up 0 bases and V 0 bases, and 4 bases lay outside the gene matches. Germline CDR1 reads MNHEY; CDR2 reads SVGAGI. CDR3 length: 16 residues. CDR3 in DNA: TGTGCCAGCAGTTACTCGATCACAGGGGGCTCCTACGAGCAGTACTTC. This codes for CASSYSITGGSYEQYF.

The chain joins TRBV12-3 or TRBV12-4 to TRBJ2-5, with 8 bases that match TRBD2. V lost 3 bases and J lost 14; bases outside the gene matches: 5. The CDR3 is made up of 11 amino acids. The CDR3 DNA reads TGTGCCAGCAGTTTCGGGGGGGCCGGATACTTC. Translating gives CASSFGGAGYF.

DNA of the CDR3: TGCGCCAGCAGTGCCAACAAGAACACTGAAGCTTTCTTT. Its translation: CASSANKNTEAFF. The rearrangement joins TRBV10-1 to TRBJ1-1, with D uncertain. Trimming took off 4 bases at V and 1 base at J, with 7 bases between the two ends. The CDR3 loop spans 13 amino acids. Germline V gene data show CDR1 as WNHNN and CDR2 as SYGVQD (reference sequence).

This chain uses TRBV6-2 or TRBV6-3 with TRBJ1-1; 9 bases align to TRBD1. Germline trimming cut 4 bases from V and 4 bases from J; bases unmatched to any gene: 10. CDR3 length equals 16 residues. Germline V gene data show CDR1 as MNHEY and CDR2 as SVGEGT. The CDR3 bases are TGTGCCAGCAGTTGGGGACAGGGAGGGCGGAGCACTGAAGCTTTCTTT. Translating gives CASSWGQGGRSTEAFF.

The chain links TRBV2 to TRBJ2-3; TRBD2 is a possible D gene (5 bases). The V gene lost 6 bases and the J gene lost 2 bases, with 12 bases spanning the gap. Germline CDR1 is SNHLY and CDR2 is FYNNEI. CDR3 length: 14 residues. The CDR3 region is CASSGLRITDTQYF. In DNA, the CDR3 is TGTGCCAGCAGCGGACTGAGGATCACAGATACGCAGTATTTT.

The rearrangement uses TRBV19 and TRBJ1-2, with D perhaps matching TRBD1 (6 bases). This CDR3 comprises 16 residues. Germline V lookup: CDR1 LNHDA, CDR2 SQIVND (reference sequence). With 4 bases removed from V and 1 base from J, the gap between germline ends came to 16 bases. The CDR3 coding sequence is TGTGCCAGTAGTACCACCTACAGGGTCGGTAACTATGGCTACACCTTC. Translating it yields CASSTTYRVGNYGYTF.

V and J are TRBV3-1 (or the pseudogene TRBV3-2) and TRBJ2-3, with D possibly TRBD2 on 5 matching bases. With 3 bases removed from V and 2 bases from J, the gap between germline ends came to 12 bases. CDR3 length: 15 amino acids. CDR1 and CDR2 (germline): LGHDT, YNNKEL (reference sequence). The CDR3 loop is CASSQTNRNTDTQYF. The CDR3 DNA sequence: TGTGCCAGCAGCCAGACTAACCGCAACACAGATACGCAGTATTTT.

The chain joins TRBV5-6 to TRBJ2-7, with TRBD2 identical over 15 bases. Germline V gene sequence: CDR1 SGHDT, CDR2 YYEEEE. V trimming: 0 bases; J trimming: 7 bases; junction bases outside the gene matches: 5. CDR3 length: 16 residues. The CDR3 coding sequence is TGTGCCAGCAGCTTGGCCAGCGGACTAGCGGGGGGGGAGCAGTACTTC. Its translation: CASSLASGLAGGEQYF.

The V and J genes are TRBV4-1 and TRBJ2-5; no clear D gene. Looked up from germline, CDR1 is MGHRA and CDR2 is YSYEKL. CDR3 length equals 14 residues. V was cut by 1 base and J by 1 base, with 7 bases left in between. The CDR3 sequence is CASSQVSLQETQYF. In DNA, the CDR3 is TGCGCCAGCAGCCAAGTGTCACTCCAAGAGACCCAGTACTTC.

Of note for this clone: Other DNA sequences within the sample encode an identical CDR3. The chain recombines TRBV12-3 or TRBV12-4 with TRBJ1-1; D may be TRBD1 (5 bases). CDR3 size: 13 residues. V was trimmed by 2 bases and J by 3 bases, leaving 7 bases between them. CDR3 residues: CASSLQGYTEAFF. CDR3 coding DNA: TGTGCCAGCAGTTTACAGGGTTACACTGAAGCTTTCTTT.

The CDR3 is CASSFPQGERETQYF. DNA for the CDR3: TGTGCCAGCAGCTTCCCGCAGGGGGAACGAGAGACCCAGTACTTC. The chain couples TRBV11-2 to TRBJ2-5, with TRBD1 matching over 7 bases. V was clipped by 3 bases and J by 4 bases; unmatched bases: 8. This CDR3 contains 15 residues. The V gene's germline CDR1 is SGHAT and CDR2 FQNNGV.

This clone was counted a single time. The V call is TRBV9, the J call TRBJ2-7, with a weak D call TRBD2 (5 bases). The CDR3 spans 14 residues. V was clipped by 3 bases and J by 2 bases, with 12 bases between them. The germline V gene has CDR1 SGDLS and CDR2 YYNGEE. As DNA, the CDR3 is TGTGCCAGCAGCGCGACGGGGAGCGCCTACGAGCAGTACTTC. Its translation is CASSATGSAYEQYF.

This chain connects TRBV6-1 to TRBJ1-2; no definite D call. The CDR3 covers 11 residues. The germline gives CDR1 MNHNS, CDR2 SASEGT. Trimming shortened V by 1 base and J by 12 bases, and 9 bases separated the two germline ends. The chain's CDR3 is CASSEVGADTF. CDR3 sequence (DNA): TGTGCCAGCAGTGAAGTGGGTGCGGACACCTTC.

A word on this clone: One end of the junction is discordant with germline, which a read error may explain. The V and J genes are TRBV5-4 and TRBJ2-7, with D possibly being TRBD2 (6 bases). CDR1 is SGHNT, CDR2 YYREEE, per germline (reference sequence). The CDR3 is 15 amino acids. The CDR3, as DNA: TGTGCCAGCAGCTCCCCCGAGGACTACTCCAACGAGCAGTACTTC. The encoded protein is CASSSPEDYSNEQYF. The full variable domain, rest sourced from reference TRBV5-4 and TRBJ2-7, is ETGVTQSPTHLIKTRGQQVTLRCSSQSGHNTVSWYQQALGQGPQFIFQYYREEENGRGNFPPRFSGLQFPNYSSELNVNALELDDSALYLCASSSPEDYSNEQYFGPGTRLTVT.